This T cell receptor (beta chain) was profiled in a study of Graves' ophthalmopathy and Graves' hyperthyroidism. Study context: Sampling took place at initial diagnosis, with peripheral blood obtained before any treatment. Study results and limitations: This model predicted ophthalmopathy progression (sensitivity around 71%, specificity roughly 72%).

This clonotype was counted between two and nine times. What it binds is not known. RNA served as the template for amplifying TCR beta CDR3 regions. HTBI-primed RT-PCR formed the first round, and a multiplex PCR formed the second. TCRdb processed the multiplex PCR reads anew with MiXCR; each CDR3 protein has one entry. The sample has about 370,000 distinct CDR3 sequences; approximately 16% are singletons. Fresh peripheral blood (approximately 9.2 ml) yielded the PBMCs. The TCR originated in a woman aged 18 to 35 with Graves' ophthalmopathy. Sequenced sample: peripheral blood.

The CDR3, as DNA: TGTGCCAGCAGTTCTGGATCGAGGACTAGCGGTTTCTTGGGGCAGTACTTC. Encoded protein: CASSSGSRTSGFLGQYF. The chain joins TRBV27 to TRBJ2-7; 10 bases fit TRBD2. V shed 4 bases, J shed 9 bases, and the junction held 18 bases outside the gene matches. The CDR3 covers 17 residues. Germline CDR1 MNHEY, CDR2 SMNVEV (reference sequence).